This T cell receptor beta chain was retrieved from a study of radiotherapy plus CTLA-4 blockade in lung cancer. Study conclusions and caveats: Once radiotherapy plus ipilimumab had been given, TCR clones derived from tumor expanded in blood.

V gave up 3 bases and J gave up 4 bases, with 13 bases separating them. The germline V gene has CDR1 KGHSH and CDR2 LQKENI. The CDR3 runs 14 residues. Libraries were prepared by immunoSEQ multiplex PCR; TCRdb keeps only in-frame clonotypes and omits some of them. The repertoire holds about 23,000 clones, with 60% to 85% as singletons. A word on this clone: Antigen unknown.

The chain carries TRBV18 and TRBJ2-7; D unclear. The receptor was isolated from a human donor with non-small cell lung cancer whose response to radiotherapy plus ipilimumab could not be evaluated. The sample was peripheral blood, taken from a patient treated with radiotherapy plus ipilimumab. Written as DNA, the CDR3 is TGTGCCAGCTCACCGACGGCGGTTGAGTACGAGCAGTACTTC. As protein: CASSPTAVEYEQYF.